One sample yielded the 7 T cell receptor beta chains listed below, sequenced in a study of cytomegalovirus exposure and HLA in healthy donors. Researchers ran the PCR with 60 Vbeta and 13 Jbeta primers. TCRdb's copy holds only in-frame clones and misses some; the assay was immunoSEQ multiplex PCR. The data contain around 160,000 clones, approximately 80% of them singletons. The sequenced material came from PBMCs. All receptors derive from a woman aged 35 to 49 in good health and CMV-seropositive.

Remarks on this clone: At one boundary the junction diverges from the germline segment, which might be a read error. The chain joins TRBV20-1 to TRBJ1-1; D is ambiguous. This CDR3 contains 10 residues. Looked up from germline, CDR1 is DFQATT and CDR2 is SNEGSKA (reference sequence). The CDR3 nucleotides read TGCAGTGCTAGAGAAAACACGGGATACTTT. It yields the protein CSARENTGYF.

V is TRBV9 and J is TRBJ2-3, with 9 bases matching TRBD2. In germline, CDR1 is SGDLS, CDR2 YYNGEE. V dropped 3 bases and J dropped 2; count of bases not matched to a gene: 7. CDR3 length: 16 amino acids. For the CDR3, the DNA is TGTGCCAGCAGCGGTTCTAGCGGGGCGATCACAGATACGCAGTATTTT. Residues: CASSGSSGAITDTQYF. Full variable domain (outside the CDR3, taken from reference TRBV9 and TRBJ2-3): DSGVTQTPKHLITATGQRVTLRCSPRSGDLSVYWYQQSLDQGLQFLIQYYNGEERAKGNILERFSAQQFPDLHSELNLSSLELGDSALYFCASSGSSGAITDTQYFGPGTRLTVL.

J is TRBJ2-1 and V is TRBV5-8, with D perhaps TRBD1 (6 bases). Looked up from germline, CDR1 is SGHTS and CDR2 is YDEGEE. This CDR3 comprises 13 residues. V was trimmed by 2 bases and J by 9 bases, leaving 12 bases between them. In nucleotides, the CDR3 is TGTGCCAGCAGCTTCTATCAGGGGTCTGAGCAGTTCTTC. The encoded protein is CASSFYQGSEQFF.

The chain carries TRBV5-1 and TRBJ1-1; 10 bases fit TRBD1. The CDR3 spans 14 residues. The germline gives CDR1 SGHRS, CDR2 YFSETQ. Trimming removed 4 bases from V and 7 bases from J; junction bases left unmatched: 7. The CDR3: CASSPDGQGVEAFF. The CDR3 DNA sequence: TGCGCCAGCAGCCCTGATGGACAGGGGGTTGAAGCTTTCTTT.

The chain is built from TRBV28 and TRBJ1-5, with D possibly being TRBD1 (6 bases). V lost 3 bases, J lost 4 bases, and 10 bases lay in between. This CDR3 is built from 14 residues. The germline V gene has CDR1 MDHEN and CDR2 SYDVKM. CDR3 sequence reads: CASSLIQGNQPQHF. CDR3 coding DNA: TGTGCCAGCAGTTTGATTCAGGGGAATCAGCCCCAGCATTTT.

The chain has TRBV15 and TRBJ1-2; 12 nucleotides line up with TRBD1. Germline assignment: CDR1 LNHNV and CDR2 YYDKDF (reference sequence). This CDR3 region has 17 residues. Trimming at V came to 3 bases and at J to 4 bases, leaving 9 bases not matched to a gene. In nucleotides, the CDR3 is TGTGCCACCAGCAGGATCGGGACAGGGGGCGGGAGCTATGGCTACACCTTC. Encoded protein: CATSRIGTGGGSYGYTF. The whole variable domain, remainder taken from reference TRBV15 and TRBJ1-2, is DAMVIQNPRYQVTQFGKPVTLSCSQTLNHNVMYWYQQKSSQAPKLLFHYYDKDFNNEADTPDNFQSRRPNTSFCFLDIRSPGLGDTAMYLCATSRIGTGGGSYGYTFGSGTRLTVV.

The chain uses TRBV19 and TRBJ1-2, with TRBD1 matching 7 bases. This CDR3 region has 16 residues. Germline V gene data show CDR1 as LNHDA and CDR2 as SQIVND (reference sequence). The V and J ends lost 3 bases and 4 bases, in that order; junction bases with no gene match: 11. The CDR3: CASSIGAEGARYGYTF. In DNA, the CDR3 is TGTGCCAGTAGTATCGGGGCGGAGGGGGCACGCTATGGCTACACCTTC. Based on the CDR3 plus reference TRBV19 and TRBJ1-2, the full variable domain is DGGITQSPKYLFRKEGQNVTLSCEQNLNHDAMYWYRQDPGQGLRLIYYSQIVNDFQKGDIAEGYSVSREKKESFPLTVTSAQKNPTAFYLCASSIGAEGARYGYTFGSGTRLTVV.